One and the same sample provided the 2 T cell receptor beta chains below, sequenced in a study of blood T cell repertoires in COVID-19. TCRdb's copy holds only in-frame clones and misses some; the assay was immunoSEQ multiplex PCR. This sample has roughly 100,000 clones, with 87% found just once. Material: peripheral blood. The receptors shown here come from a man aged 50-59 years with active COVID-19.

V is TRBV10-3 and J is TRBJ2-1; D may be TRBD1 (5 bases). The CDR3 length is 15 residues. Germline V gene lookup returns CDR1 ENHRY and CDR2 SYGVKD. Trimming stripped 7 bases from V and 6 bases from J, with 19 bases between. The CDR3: CAIKNQGNLINEQFF. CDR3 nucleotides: TGTGCCATCAAGAATCAGGGTAACCTCATCAATGAGCAGTTCTTC.

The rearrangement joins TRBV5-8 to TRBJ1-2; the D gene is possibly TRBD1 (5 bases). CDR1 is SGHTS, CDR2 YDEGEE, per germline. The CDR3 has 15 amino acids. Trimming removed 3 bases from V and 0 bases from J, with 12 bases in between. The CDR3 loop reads CASSSEMDTNYGYTF. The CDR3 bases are TGTGCCAGCAGCTCAGAAATGGACACTAACTATGGCTACACCTTC.